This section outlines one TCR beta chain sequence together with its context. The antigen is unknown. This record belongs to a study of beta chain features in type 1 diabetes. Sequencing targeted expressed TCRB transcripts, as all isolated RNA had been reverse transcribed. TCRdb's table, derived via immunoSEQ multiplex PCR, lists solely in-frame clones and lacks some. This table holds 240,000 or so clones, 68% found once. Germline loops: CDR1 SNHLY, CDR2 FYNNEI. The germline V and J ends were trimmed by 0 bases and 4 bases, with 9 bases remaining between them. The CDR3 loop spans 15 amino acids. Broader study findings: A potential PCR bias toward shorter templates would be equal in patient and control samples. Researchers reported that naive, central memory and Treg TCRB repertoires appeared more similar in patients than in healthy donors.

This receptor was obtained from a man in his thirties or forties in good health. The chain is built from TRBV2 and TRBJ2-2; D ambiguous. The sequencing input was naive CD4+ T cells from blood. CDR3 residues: CASSEALPSTGELFF. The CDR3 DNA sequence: TGTGCCAGCAGTGAAGCGCTTCCCAGCACCGGGGAGCTGTTTTTT.